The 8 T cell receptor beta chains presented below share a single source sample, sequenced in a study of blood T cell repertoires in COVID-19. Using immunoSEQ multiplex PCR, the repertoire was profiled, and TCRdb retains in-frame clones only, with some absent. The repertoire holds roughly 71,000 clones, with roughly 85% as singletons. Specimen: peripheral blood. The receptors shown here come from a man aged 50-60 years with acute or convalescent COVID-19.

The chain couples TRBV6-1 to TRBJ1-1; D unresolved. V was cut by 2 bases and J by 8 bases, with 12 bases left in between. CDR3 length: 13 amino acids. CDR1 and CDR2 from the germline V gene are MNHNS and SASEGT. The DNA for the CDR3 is TGTGCCAGCAGTGAACCGGGGAGGGAAGAAGCTTTCTTT. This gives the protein CASSEPGREEAFF.

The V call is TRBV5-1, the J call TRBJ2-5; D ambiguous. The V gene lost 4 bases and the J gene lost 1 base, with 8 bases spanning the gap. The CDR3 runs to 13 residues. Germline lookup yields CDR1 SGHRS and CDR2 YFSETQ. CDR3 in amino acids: CASSAGSQETQYF. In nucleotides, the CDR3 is TGCGCCAGCAGCGCCGGGTCCCAAGAGACCCAGTACTTC.

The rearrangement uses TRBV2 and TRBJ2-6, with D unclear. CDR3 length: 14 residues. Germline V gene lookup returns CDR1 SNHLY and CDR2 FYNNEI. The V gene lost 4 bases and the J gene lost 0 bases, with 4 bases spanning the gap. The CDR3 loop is CASSVFSGANVLTF. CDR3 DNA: TGTGCCAGCAGTGTCTTCTCTGGGGCCAACGTCCTGACTTTC.

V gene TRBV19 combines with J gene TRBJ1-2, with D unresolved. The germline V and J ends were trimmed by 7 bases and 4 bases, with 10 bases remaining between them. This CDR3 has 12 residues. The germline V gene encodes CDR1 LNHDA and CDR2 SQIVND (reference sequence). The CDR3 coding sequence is TGTGCCAGTATGCGCAGGCCCTATGGCTACACCTTC. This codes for CASMRRPYGYTF.

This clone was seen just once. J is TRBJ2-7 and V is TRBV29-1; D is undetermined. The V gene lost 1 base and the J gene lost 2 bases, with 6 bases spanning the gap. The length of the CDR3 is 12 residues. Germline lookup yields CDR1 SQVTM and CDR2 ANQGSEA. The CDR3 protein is CSVEGATYEQYF. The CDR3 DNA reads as TGCAGCGTTGAAGGCGCTACCTACGAGCAGTACTTC.

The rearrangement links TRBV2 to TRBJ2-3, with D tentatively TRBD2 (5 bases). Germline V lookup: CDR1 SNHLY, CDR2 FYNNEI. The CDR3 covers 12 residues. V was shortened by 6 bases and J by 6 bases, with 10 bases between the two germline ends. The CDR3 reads CASSVRGDTQYF. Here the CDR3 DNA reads TGTGCCAGCAGCGTAAGAGGGGATACGCAGTATTTT.

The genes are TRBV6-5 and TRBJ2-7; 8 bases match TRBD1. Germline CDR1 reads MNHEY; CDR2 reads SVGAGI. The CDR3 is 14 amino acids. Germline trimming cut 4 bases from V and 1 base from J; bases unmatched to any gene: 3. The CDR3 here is CASSLQGGSYEQYF. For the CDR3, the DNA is TGTGCCAGCAGTTTACAGGGGGGATCCTACGAGCAGTACTTC.

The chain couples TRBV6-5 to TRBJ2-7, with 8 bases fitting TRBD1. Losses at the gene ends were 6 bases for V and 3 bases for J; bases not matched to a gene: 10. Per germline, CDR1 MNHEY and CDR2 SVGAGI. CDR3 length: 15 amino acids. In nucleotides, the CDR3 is TGTGCCAGCAGAGTTTCGGGACAGGACGACTACGAGCAGTACTTC. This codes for CASRVSGQDDYEQYF.